In this sample, the clone carrying this T cell receptor beta chain turned up a few times. What it recognizes is unknown. The record originates from a study of T-cell reconstitution after alpha-beta-depleted transplantation in children. Study conclusions and caveats: T-cell counts and diversity were attributed mostly to newly produced T cells one year after transplant. Where alpha-beta T cells came from about two months after transplant was reportedly several hundred expanded graft clones.

Unique molecular identifiers tagged the TCRbeta library. TCRdb reanalysed the PCR reads using MiXCR and keeps one entry per CDR3 protein. This sample has roughly 400,000 distinct CDR3 sequences, with around 46% found just once. The CDR3 length is 18 residues. Germline CDR1 and CDR2: SGHAT and FQNNGV. Trimming cost V 4 bases and J 8 bases, with 28 bases left between them. The chain uses TRBV11-2 and TRBJ2-3, with a weak D call TRBD2 (5 bases). This clonotype originated in a girl aged 2-9 years with aplastic anemia, due to receive a stem cell transplant. The sample in question was PBMCs, obtained before TCRalphabeta/CD19-depleted stem cell transplant. The CDR3 is CASSSHQPLGQLGATQYF. Written as DNA, the CDR3 is TGTGCCAGCAGCTCCCACCAACCTCTGGGTCAGCTGGGAGCTACGCAGTATTTT.